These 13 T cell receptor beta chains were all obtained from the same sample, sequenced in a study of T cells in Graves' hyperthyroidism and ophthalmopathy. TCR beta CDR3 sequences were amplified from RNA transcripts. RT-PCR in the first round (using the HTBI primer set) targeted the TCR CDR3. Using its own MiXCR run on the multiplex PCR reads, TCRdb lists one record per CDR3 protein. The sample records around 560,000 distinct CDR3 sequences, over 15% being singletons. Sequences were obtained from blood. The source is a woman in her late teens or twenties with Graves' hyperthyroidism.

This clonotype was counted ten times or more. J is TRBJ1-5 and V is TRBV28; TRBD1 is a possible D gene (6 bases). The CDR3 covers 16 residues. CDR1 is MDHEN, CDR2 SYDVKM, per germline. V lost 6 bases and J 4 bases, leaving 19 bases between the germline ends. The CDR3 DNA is TGTGCCAGCAGACCGTACAGGGCCGCAATTAATCAGCCCCAGCATTTT. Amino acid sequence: CASRPYRAAINQPQHF.

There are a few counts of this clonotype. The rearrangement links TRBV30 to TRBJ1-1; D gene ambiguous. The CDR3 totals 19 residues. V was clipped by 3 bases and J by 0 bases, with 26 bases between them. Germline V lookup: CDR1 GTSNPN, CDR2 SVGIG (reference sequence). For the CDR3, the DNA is TGTGCCTGGAGGAGGTTAGGTGGCTTTGGTTTTTCAATGAACACTGAAGCTTTCTTT. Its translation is CAWRRLGGFGFSMNTEAFF.

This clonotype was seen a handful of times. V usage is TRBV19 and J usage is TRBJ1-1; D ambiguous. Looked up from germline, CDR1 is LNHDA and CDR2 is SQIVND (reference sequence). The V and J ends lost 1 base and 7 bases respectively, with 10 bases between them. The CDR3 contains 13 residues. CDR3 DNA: TGTGCCAGTAGTATAGGGTCCCGGAGTGAAGCTTTCTTT. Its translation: CASSIGSRSEAFF. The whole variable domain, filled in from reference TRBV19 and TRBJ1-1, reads DGGITQSPKYLFRKEGQNVTLSCEQNLNHDAMYWYRQDPGQGLRLIYYSQIVNDFQKGDIAEGYSVSREKKESFPLTVTSAQKNPTAFYLCASSIGSRSEAFFGQGTRLTVV.

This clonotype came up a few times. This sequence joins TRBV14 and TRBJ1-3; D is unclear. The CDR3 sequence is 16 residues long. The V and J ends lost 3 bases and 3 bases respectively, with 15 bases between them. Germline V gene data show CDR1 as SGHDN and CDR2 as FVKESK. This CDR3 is CASSHWSQPLGNTIYF. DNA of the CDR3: TGTGCCAGCAGCCATTGGTCCCAGCCTCTTGGAAACACCATATATTTT.

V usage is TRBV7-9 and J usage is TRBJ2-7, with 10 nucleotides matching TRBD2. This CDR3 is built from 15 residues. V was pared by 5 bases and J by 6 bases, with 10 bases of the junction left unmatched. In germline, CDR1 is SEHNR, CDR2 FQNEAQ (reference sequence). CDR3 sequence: CASSQDRASGSEQYF. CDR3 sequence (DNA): TGTGCCAGCAGCCAAGATCGAGCTAGCGGGAGCGAGCAGTACTTC.

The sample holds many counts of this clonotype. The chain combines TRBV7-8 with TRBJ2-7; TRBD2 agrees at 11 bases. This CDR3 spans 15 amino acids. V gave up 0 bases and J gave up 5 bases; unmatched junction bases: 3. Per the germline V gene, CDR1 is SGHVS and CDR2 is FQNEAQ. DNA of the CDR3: TGTGCCAGCAGCTTAGCGCTAGCGGGAGGTGACGAGCAGTACTTC. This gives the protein CASSLALAGGDEQYF. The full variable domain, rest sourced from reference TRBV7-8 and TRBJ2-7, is GAGVSQSPRYKVAKRGQDVALRCDPISGHVSLFWYQQALGQGPEFLTYFQNEAQLDKSGLPSDRFFAERPEGSVSTLKIQRTQQEDSAVYLCASSLALAGGDEQYFGPGTRLTVT.

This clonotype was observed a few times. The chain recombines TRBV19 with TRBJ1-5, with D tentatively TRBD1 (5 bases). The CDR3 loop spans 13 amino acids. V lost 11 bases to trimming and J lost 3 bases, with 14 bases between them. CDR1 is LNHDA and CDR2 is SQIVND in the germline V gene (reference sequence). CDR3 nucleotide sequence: TGTGCCGGCCGGGGGGGACCCAATCAGCCCCAGCATTTT. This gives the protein CAGRGGPNQPQHF.

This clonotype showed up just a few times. The CDR3 nucleotides are TGCGCCAGCAGCTTGGCCGGGACGGGCAAAGAGACCCAGTACTTC. Amino acids: CASSLAGTGKETQYF. V gene TRBV5-1 combines with J gene TRBJ2-5; D may correspond to TRBD1 or TRBD2 (5 bases each). This CDR3 region has 15 residues. The ends were cut back, 0 bases at V and 3 bases at J, with 12 bases in the middle. The germline CDR1 and CDR2 sequences are SGHRS and YFSETQ.

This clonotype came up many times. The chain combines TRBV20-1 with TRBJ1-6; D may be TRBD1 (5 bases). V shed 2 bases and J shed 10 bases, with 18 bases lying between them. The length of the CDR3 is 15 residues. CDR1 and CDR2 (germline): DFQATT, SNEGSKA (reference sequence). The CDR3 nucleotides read TGCAGTGCTAGAAGGGAGGCAGGGATTGGATCACCCCTCCACTTT. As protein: CSARREAGIGSPLHF.

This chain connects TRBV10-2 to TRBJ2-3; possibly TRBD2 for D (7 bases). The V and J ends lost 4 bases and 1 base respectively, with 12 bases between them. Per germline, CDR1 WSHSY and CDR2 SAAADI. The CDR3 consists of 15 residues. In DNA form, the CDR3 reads TGCGCCAGCAGTGTAGGGGGGGGCGGCACAGATACGCAGTATTTT. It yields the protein CASSVGGGGTDTQYF.

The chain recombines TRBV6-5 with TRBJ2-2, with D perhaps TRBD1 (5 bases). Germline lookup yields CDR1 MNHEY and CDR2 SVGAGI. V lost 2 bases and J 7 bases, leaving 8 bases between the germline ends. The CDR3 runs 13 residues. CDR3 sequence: CASSYQGLGELFF. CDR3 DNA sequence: TGTGCCAGCAGTTACCAGGGTCTCGGGGAGCTGTTTTTT.

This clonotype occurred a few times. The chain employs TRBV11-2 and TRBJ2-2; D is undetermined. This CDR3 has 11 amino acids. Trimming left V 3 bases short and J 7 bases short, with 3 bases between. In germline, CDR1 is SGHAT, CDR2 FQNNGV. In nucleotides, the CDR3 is TGTGCCAGCAGCTTCTACGGGGAGCTGTTTTTT. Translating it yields CASSFYGELFF.

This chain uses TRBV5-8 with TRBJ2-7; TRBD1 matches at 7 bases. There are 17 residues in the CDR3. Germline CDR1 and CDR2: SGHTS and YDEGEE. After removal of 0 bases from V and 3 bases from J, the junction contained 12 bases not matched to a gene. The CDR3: CASSLEQGVSQDYEQYF. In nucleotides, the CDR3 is TGTGCCAGCAGCTTGGAGCAGGGGGTGAGTCAGGACTACGAGCAGTACTTC.